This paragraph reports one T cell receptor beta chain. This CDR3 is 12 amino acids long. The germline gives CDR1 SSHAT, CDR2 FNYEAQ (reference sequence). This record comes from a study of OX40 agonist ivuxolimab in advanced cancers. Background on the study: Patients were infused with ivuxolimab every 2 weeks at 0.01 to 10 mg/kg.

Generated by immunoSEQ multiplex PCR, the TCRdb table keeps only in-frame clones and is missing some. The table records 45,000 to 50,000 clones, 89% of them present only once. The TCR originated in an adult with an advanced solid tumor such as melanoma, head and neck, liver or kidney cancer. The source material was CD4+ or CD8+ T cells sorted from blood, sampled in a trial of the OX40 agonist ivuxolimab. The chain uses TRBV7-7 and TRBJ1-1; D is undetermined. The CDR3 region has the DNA TGTGCTCCTAACTCCGCCTCCACTGAAGCTTTCTTT. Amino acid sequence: CAPNSASTEAFF. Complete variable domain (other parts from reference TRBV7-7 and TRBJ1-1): GAGVSQSPRYKVTKRGQDVTLRCDPISSHATLYWYQQALGQGPEFLTYFNYEAQPDKSGLPSDRFSAERPEGSISTLTIQRTEQRDSAMYRCAPNSASTEAFFGQGTRLTVV.